One TCR beta chain is described in this entry. One junction end does not reproduce the germline sequence, and a read error may be involved. The sample is drawn from a study of PD-1 and CTLA-4 blockade in melanoma. Germline V gene lookup returns CDR1 MNHEY and CDR2 SVGAGI. The CDR3 totals 11 residues. The method was immunoSEQ multiplex PCR; TCRdb's version includes in-frame clones alone and lacks a portion of them. Of 9,000 to 13,000 clones in the sample, 80% to 90% were seen once. This TCR came from a human donor with melanoma. Specimen: CD8+ T cells from peripheral blood, collected from a patient given anti-PD-1 treatment. This rearrangement joins TRBV6-5 to TRBJ2-1; the D is unclear. In DNA, the CDR3 is TGTGCCAGCGGTTATGGGTGGGAGCAGTTCTTC. Its protein is CASGYGWEQFF.